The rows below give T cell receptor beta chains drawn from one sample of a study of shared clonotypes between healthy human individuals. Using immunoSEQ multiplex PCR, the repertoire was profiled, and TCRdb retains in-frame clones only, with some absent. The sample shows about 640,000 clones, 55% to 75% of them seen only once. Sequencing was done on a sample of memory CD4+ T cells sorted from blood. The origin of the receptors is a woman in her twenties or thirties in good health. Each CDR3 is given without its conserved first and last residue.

SVEDVGVVKY,10,TRBJ2-4,TRBV29-1
ASSVSAGSYEQY,12,TRBJ2-7,TRBV9
ASASPNWETQY,11,TRBJ2-5,TRBV12-5
ASSRPGQKEKLF,12,TRBJ1-4,TRBV23-1
ASSLSGPSYNEQF,13,TRBJ2-1,TRBV5-1
AWSVSVGQPQH,11,TRBJ1-5,TRBV30
ASSANREVKGDTQY,14,TRBJ2-3,TRBV2
ASSPRGDGKETQY,13,TRBJ2-5,TRBV13
SVIPGLARGYEQY,13,TRBJ2-7,TRBV29-1
SASTGNTIY,9,TRBJ1-3,TRBV20-1
ASSLWGTGGANTGELF,16,TRBJ2-2,TRBV4-1
ASSHQRDPGYT,11,TRBJ1-2,TRBV4-1
ASSRIAGVATDTQY,14,TRBJ2-3,TRBV6-6
ASSGRSGANVLT,12,TRBJ2-6,TRBV2
ASSPSLAGGTGELF,14,TRBJ2-2,TRBV18
ASRGSGRRNEQF,12,TRBJ2-1,TRBV27
ASSLDLTTGNTIY,13,TRBJ1-3,TRBV5-4
ASSSRPGPYEQY,12,TRBJ2-7,TRBV7-2
ASRVPGRSYEQY,12,TRBJ2-7,TRBV2
ASNSGVGNTEAF,12,TRBJ1-1,TRBV5-1
ASSQDPDLARKNIQY,15,TRBJ2-4,TRBV4-1
ASSSDRTRYEQY,12,TRBJ2-7,TRBV6-5
ASMPGRYPSDTEAF,14,TRBJ1-1,TRBV21-1
ASSIGQGGYEQY,12,TRBJ2-7,TRBV5-6